The 17 T cell receptor beta chains presented below share a single source sample, sequenced in a study of blood T cell repertoires in COVID-19. Generated by immunoSEQ multiplex PCR, the TCRdb table keeps only in-frame clones and is missing some. The profile shows about 71,000 clones, 75% to 95% of them singletons. The material sequenced was peripheral blood. The receptors shown here come from a woman between 18 and 30 years old with acute or convalescent COVID-19.

This clone was seen more than once but under ten times. The V and J genes are TRBV10-3 and TRBJ2-1, with no clear D. The length of the CDR3 is 13 residues. V shed 6 bases and J shed 7 bases, with 13 bases lying between them. CDR1 and CDR2 from the germline V gene are ENHRY and SYGVKD. The chain's CDR3 is CAISETDANEQFF. In nucleotides, the CDR3 is TGTGCCATCAGCGAAACTGATGCTAATGAGCAGTTCTTC.

The rearrangement links TRBV10-3 to TRBJ2-2; a weak D match, TRBD1 (7 bases). V shed 3 bases and J shed 1 base, with 15 bases lying between them. CDR3 length equals 17 residues. Germline V CDR1 and CDR2: ENHRY, SYGVKD. CDR3 DNA: TGTGCCATCAGTGATCCCGGCGGGACAGTGAACACCGGGGAGCTGTTTTTT. Residues: CAISDPGGTVNTGELFF.

This chain's CDR3 is CSVEDRGGITDTQYF. CDR3 nucleotide sequence: TGCAGCGTTGAAGATCGAGGGGGCATCACAGATACGCAGTATTTT. The V call is TRBV29-1, the J call TRBJ2-3; 7 bases line up with TRBD1. V shed 0 bases and J 2 bases; nucleotides not matched to a gene: 5. CDR1 SQVTM and CDR2 ANQGSEA come from the germline V gene. This CDR3 spans 15 amino acids.

This sequence joins TRBV6-7 and TRBJ1-5; perhaps TRBD1 as D (5 bases). TRBV6-7 is recorded as an ORF, its role being uncertain. The CDR3 runs to 15 residues. The V end lost 5 bases, the J end lost 3 bases, and 14 bases lay between the germline ends. For the CDR3, the DNA is TGTGCCAGCAGTCAGCCAGGGAACGACAATCAGCCCCAGCATTTT. It specifies CASSQPGNDNQPQHF.

This clone was seen only once. V is TRBV5-6 and J is TRBJ2-7; TRBD2 matches at 9 bases. This CDR3 has 15 residues. V dropped 4 bases and J dropped 1; count of bases not matched to a gene: 6. The germline gives CDR1 SGHDT, CDR2 YYEEEE. The CDR3 loop reads CASSPPGLASYEQYF. CDR3 coding DNA: TGTGCCAGCAGCCCCCCGGGACTAGCTTCCTACGAGCAGTACTTC.

The chain has TRBV19 and TRBJ1-1; 7 bases agree with TRBD1. The CDR3 contains 14 residues. J lost 3 bases, V lost 3 bases, and 4 bases had no gene match. Germline loops: CDR1 LNHDA, CDR2 SQIVND (reference sequence). CDR3 nucleotide sequence: TGTGCCAGTAGTATCGGGACAGATGACACTGAAGCTTTCTTT. Translation gives CASSIGTDDTEAFF.

The chain uses TRBV7-9 and TRBJ2-7, with 9 bases fitting TRBD1. Germline CDR1 reads SEHNR; CDR2 reads FQNEAQ (reference sequence). After removal of 4 bases from V and 4 bases from J, the junction contained 8 bases not matched to a gene. The CDR3 consists of 15 residues. This CDR3 is CASSSSRTGAYEQYF. In DNA form, the CDR3 reads TGTGCCAGCAGCTCCTCCCGGACAGGGGCTTACGAGCAGTACTTC.

V gene TRBV7-6 combines with J gene TRBJ2-2; TRBD2 might be the D (7 bases). V was pared by 3 bases and J by 7 bases, with 15 bases between. The CDR3 runs to 15 residues. Looked up from germline, CDR1 is SGHVS and CDR2 is FNYEAQ. This CDR3 reads CASSFQGGGGGELFF. For the CDR3, the DNA is TGTGCCAGCAGCTTCCAAGGGGGGGGCGGCGGGGAGCTGTTTTTT. Combining the CDR3 with reference TRBV7-6 and TRBJ2-2 gives the whole variable domain GAGVSQSPRYKVTKRGQDVALRCDPISGHVSLYWYRQALGQGPEFLTYFNYEAQQDKSGLPNDRFSAERPEGSISTLTIQRTEQRDSAMYRCASSFQGGGGGELFFGEGSRLTVL.

For this clone: The sample contains more than one DNA sequence encoding this CDR3. The chain has TRBV6-5 and TRBJ1-5; 7 bases are shared with TRBD1. The germline V gene encodes CDR1 MNHEY and CDR2 SVGAGI. This CDR3 is built from 15 residues. V gave up 5 bases and J gave up 1 base; unmatched junction bases: 5. The CDR3 loop is CASSRDRGSNQPQHF. CDR3 nucleotides: TGTGCCAGCAGTAGGGACAGAGGGAGCAATCAGCCCCAGCATTTT.

The gene calls are TRBV5-1 and TRBJ1-1, with 9 bases identical to TRBD1. The J segment lost 3 bases and the V segment lost 7 bases, leaving 7 bases of the junction unmatched. The CDR3 is 14 residues long. Germline-derived CDR1 and CDR2 are SGHRS and YFSETQ. The CDR3: CASADRGFDTEAFF. The CDR3 bases are TGCGCCAGCGCGGACAGGGGTTTCGACACTGAAGCTTTCTTT.

The chain couples TRBV2 to TRBJ1-2; 9 bases are shared with TRBD1. The CDR3 is made up of 17 amino acids. Germline V gene data show CDR1 as SNHLY and CDR2 as FYNNEI. Unmatched junction bases numbered 8, after V lost 0 bases and J lost 3 bases. The CDR3 here is CASSEAIHWDRDYGYTF. The CDR3 DNA reads TGTGCCAGCAGTGAAGCGATCCATTGGGACAGGGACTATGGCTACACCTTC.

The V and J genes are TRBV5-4 and TRBJ2-3; 11 positions match TRBD1. Germline trimming cut 4 bases from V and 4 bases from J; bases unmatched to any gene: 5. Germline CDR1 reads SGHNT; CDR2 reads YYREEE (reference sequence). The length of the CDR3 is 15 residues. The CDR3 coding sequence is TGTGCCAGCAGCCCCCGGACAGGGGGCGCAGATACGCAGTATTTT. Protein sequence: CASSPRTGGADTQYF.

A single count supports this clone. This chain joins TRBV5-1 and TRBJ2-1; D may be TRBD1 (6 bases). V lost 2 bases and J lost 7, with 13 bases in between. Germline CDR1 and CDR2: SGHRS and YFSETQ. The CDR3 has 14 residues. The CDR3 region has the DNA TGCGCCAGCAGCTTCGCCGGGACACCAAATGAGCAGTTCTTC. Encoded protein: CASSFAGTPNEQFF.

This clone was picked up a small number of times. This sequence joins TRBV2 and TRBJ2-2; D perhaps matches TRBD2 (5 bases). The V end was cut by 4 bases, the J end by 0 bases, with 9 bases between. CDR3 length: 15 amino acids. Germline CDR1 SNHLY, CDR2 FYNNEI. CDR3 nucleotides: TGTGCCAGCAGTGTTGGGAGCGCGAACACCGGGGAGCTGTTTTTT. It is translated as CASSVGSANTGELFF.

This clone has just one count. This chain uses TRBV28 with TRBJ1-1, with D perhaps TRBD1 (5 bases). Germline V gives CDR1 MDHEN, CDR2 SYDVKM. Trimming removed 3 bases from V and 3 bases from J, with 23 bases in between. This CDR3 has 18 amino acids. CDR3 bases: TGTGCCAGCAGTTTGGGGCTTGGGTTTTTGGGCAGTGACACTGAAGCTTTCTTT. Translation: CASSLGLGFLGSDTEAFF.

This clone was counted a single time. The chain links TRBV29-1 to TRBJ2-1; possible D gene TRBD2, 5 bases. Trimming left V 6 bases short and J 6 bases short, with 15 bases between. This CDR3 contains 13 residues. Germline V gene lookup returns CDR1 SQVTM and CDR2 ANQGSEA. The CDR3 nucleotides read TGCAGCGTGCACAATAGCGTATCCAATGAGCAGTTCTTC. It codes for CSVHNSVSNEQFF.

The count of this clone is one. The chain recombines TRBV6-5 with TRBJ1-2, with 10 bases lining up with TRBD1. This CDR3 is built from 14 residues. Germline CDR1 and CDR2: MNHEY and SVGAGI. Germline trimming cut 6 bases from V and 7 bases from J; bases unmatched to any gene: 8. The DNA of the CDR3 is TGTGCCAGCAGCGGGGACAGGGGATTGGGTGGCTACACCTTC. Its protein is CASSGDRGLGGYTF.